One and the same sample provided the 21 T cell receptor beta chains below, sequenced in a study of post-analysis software for immune sequencing data. Study-wide results and limits: Controls showed lower frequencies than patients for roughly five TRBV segments, and TRBV5-6, TRBV5-1 and TRBV20-1 were among these.

Which antigens these TCRs recognize remains unknown. TCR beta cDNA libraries included unique molecular identifiers. Each CDR3 protein is one row after TCRdb ran MiXCR on the PCR reads. The sample consists of roughly 730,000 distinct CDR3 sequences, 30% of them appearing once. Sample: blood. Every receptor here comes from a girl aged 5 to 17 with multiple sclerosis.

This clonotype occurred many times. The chain employs TRBV12-3 or TRBV12-4 and TRBJ2-5, with D tentatively TRBD1 (6 bases). Deletions cut 2 bases from V and 2 bases from J, with 9 bases between. CDR3 size: 14 residues. CDR3 nucleotide sequence: TGTGCCAGCAGTTTAAGGACAGCACAAGAGACCCAGTACTTC. It is translated as CASSLRTAQETQYF.

This clonotype was observed a few times. This chain joins TRBV20-1 and TRBJ2-1; 15 bases fit TRBD2. The CDR3 length is 14 residues. Germline CDR1 and CDR2: DFQATT and SNEGSKA (reference sequence). The V gene end was trimmed by 6 bases and the J gene end by 10 bases; junction bases not matched to a gene: 7. The CDR3 DNA sequence: TGCAGTGCCGCCGGGACTAGCGGGAGGCGAGAGCAGTTCTTC. Translated, it gives CSAAGTSGRREQFF.

This clonotype was counted a few times. The CDR3 is CAISESGTSGTSTDTQYF. The CDR3 nucleotides are TGTGCCATCAGTGAGTCCGGGACTAGCGGAACTAGCACAGATACGCAGTATTTT. The chain is built from TRBV10-3 and TRBJ2-3, with 11 positions matching TRBD2. CDR3 length: 18 residues. With 0 bases clipped from V and 0 bases from J, the junction kept 5 bases outside the gene matches. The germline gives CDR1 ENHRY, CDR2 SYGVKD.

This chain uses TRBV6-5 with TRBJ1-2; no clear D. V lost 0 bases and J lost 8, with 19 bases in between. Germline V gene data show CDR1 as MNHEY and CDR2 as SVGAGI. The CDR3 has 16 amino acids. CDR3 nucleotide sequence: TGTGCCAGCAGTTACTCGAGCGGACGTACCGGGGTCGGCTACACCTTC. Its protein product is CASSYSSGRTGVGYTF.

Comment on this clonotype: A much larger clone differs by one base, so this may be a read error. Here the CDR3 omits its conserved ending phenylalanine or tryptophan, so a read error is the likely source. This chain links TRBV4-3 with TRBJ2-1, with TRBD2 identical over 7 bases. Germline V gene lookup returns CDR1 LGHNA and CDR2 YSLEER. The CDR3 extends over 14 amino acids. Trimming cost V 4 bases and J 7 bases; bases outside gene matches: 7. CDR3 sequence reads: CASSPTARGNEQFV. In nucleotides, the CDR3 is TGCGCCAGCAGCCCTACCGCGCGGGGGAATGAGCAGTTCGTC.

Only a few counts were recorded for this clonotype. J is TRBJ2-5 and V is TRBV2, with 8 bases aligning to TRBD1. The CDR3 is 13 amino acids. The trim removed 3 bases at V and 4 bases at J, leaving 1 base unmatched. The V gene's germline CDR1 is SNHLY and CDR2 FYNNEI. The CDR3: CASSDGTGETQYF. In DNA, the CDR3 is TGTGCCAGCAGTGACGGGACAGGAGAGACCCAGTACTTC.

The chain combines TRBV29-1 with TRBJ2-5; D possibly uses TRBD1 or TRBD2 (5 bases each). The CDR3 length is 14 residues. Per germline, CDR1 SQVTM and CDR2 ANQGSEA. Trimming removed 7 bases from V and 1 base from J, with 16 bases in between. CDR3 loop: CSGTGAGSQETQYF. CDR3 bases: TGCAGCGGAACCGGGGCAGGGAGCCAAGAGACCCAGTACTTC.

This clonotype came up a few times. This chain connects TRBV20-1 to TRBJ1-5; D is unclear. The germline V gene encodes CDR1 DFQATT and CDR2 SNEGSKA (reference sequence). V lost 4 bases and J 2 bases, leaving 15 bases between the germline ends. This CDR3 is built from 15 residues. CDR3 in amino acids: CSATREGFGNQPQHF. CDR3 DNA sequence: TGCAGTGCTACACGGGAAGGGTTTGGCAATCAGCCCCAGCATTTT.

Only a few counts were recorded for this clonotype. Written as DNA, the CDR3 is TGCAGTGCTAGTACGGCGGGAGGAGCGGCAGATACGCAGTATTTT. Encoded protein: CSASTAGGAADTQYF. The genes are TRBV20-1 and TRBJ2-3; TRBD2 matches at 8 bases. CDR3 size: 15 residues. Germline CDR1 DFQATT, CDR2 SNEGSKA (reference sequence). The ends lost 3 bases at V and 4 bases at J; junction bases unmatched: 9.

As for this clonotype: This may arise from a read error, as a much more abundant clone is one base away. J is TRBJ2-7 and V is TRBV4-3, with 7 bases matching TRBD2. Germline trimming cut 1 base from V and 7 bases from J; bases unmatched to any gene: 7. This CDR3 is 14 amino acids long. Germline values: CDR1 LGHNA, CDR2 YSLEER. The CDR3 region is CASSQVGGSNEQYF. DNA of the CDR3: TGCGCCAGCAGCCAAGTGGGAGGGAGCAATGAGCAGTACTTC.

The CDR3 DNA sequence: TGTGCCACCAGTGACCAGGGTACGGGCCAGAGTACCGGGGAGCTGTTTTTT. Protein product: CATSDQGTGQSTGELFF. The V gene is TRBV24-1, the J gene TRBJ2-2; D is possibly TRBD1 (5 bases). The CDR3 is made up of 17 amino acids. Trimming pared 4 bases from V and 5 bases from J, leaving 19 bases between. Germline V gene sequence: CDR1 KGHDR, CDR2 SFDVKD.

The sample holds a few counts of this clonotype. This chain links TRBV7-2 with TRBJ2-1; D gene uncertain. Germline V gives CDR1 SGHTA, CDR2 FQGNSA. Between the trimmed V and J ends, which lost 5 bases and 9 bases, there was a span of 17 bases. The CDR3 extends over 14 amino acids. DNA for the CDR3: TGTGCCAGCAGCCCTGACCGTTCGGCGAGTGAGCAGTTCTTC. Translation: CASSPDRSASEQFF. The variable domain in full, completed from reference TRBV7-2 and TRBJ2-1, reads GAGVSQSPSNKVTEKGKDVELRCDPISGHTALYWYRQSLGQGLEFLIYFQGNSAPDKSGLPSDRFSAERTGGSVSTLTIQRTQQEDSAVYLCASSPDRSASEQFFGPGTRLTVL.

This clonotype was detected once. Mismatch with germline at one junction end may stem from a read error. The CDR3 loop is CTSTSYTEAFF. CDR3 DNA sequence: TGTACCAGCACATCCTACACTGAAGCTTTCTTT. The rearrangement links TRBV12-3 or TRBV12-4 to TRBJ1-1; no reliable D call. CDR3 size: 11 residues.

The CDR3 loop is CSARDWGPQHF. The CDR3 DNA reads TGCAGTGCTAGAGACTGGGGGCCCCAGCATTTT. The chain employs TRBV20-1 and TRBJ1-5; D gene unclear. V was clipped by 0 bases and J by 9 bases, with 6 bases between them. CDR1 and CDR2 (germline): DFQATT, SNEGSKA (reference sequence). The CDR3 loop spans 11 amino acids.

CDR3 amino acids: CAISEASNQPQHF. The CDR3 DNA sequence: TGTGCCATCAGTGAGGCGAGCAATCAGCCCCAGCATTTT. This chain joins TRBV10-3 and TRBJ1-5; D gene ambiguous. Germline CDR1 is ENHRY and CDR2 is SYGVKD. Trimming removed 2 bases from V and 1 base from J, with 3 bases in between. The CDR3 runs 13 residues.

This chain connects TRBV5-1 to TRBJ1-2, with D hard to call. The V end lost 0 bases, the J end lost 2 bases, and 8 bases lay between the germline ends. In germline, CDR1 is SGHRS, CDR2 YFSETQ. The CDR3 has 14 amino acids. CDR3 sequence: CASSLADLNYGYTF. The CDR3 bases are TGCGCCAGCAGCTTGGCCGACTTAAACTATGGCTACACCTTC.

J is TRBJ2-1 and V is TRBV7-2, with 8 bases lining up with TRBD2. Germline V gene lookup returns CDR1 SGHTA and CDR2 FQGNSA. The CDR3 spans 15 residues. The V and J ends lost 4 bases and 7 bases, in that order; junction bases with no gene match: 9. In nucleotides, the CDR3 is TGTGCCAGCAGCTCCGAGGGCGGGGGGAGAAATGAGCAGTTCTTC. Translation gives CASSSEGGGRNEQFF.

This clonotype turned up a few times. This chain uses TRBV20-1 with TRBJ2-1, with 7 bases lining up with TRBD2. CDR1 is DFQATT and CDR2 is SNEGSKA in the germline V gene (reference sequence). V lost 8 bases, J lost 9 bases, and 16 bases stayed unmatched. The CDR3 totals 14 residues. CDR3 region: CSPKEPRGSGEQFF. DNA of the CDR3: TGCAGTCCAAAAGAACCCCGCGGGAGTGGTGAGCAGTTCTTC.

This chain links TRBV5-5 with TRBJ2-7, with 9 bases fitting TRBD2. Germline V CDR1 and CDR2: SGHKS, YYEKEE (reference sequence). J lost 3 bases, V lost 4 bases, and 8 bases had no gene match. CDR3 length: 15 residues. The CDR3 here is CASSPRSSGSYEQYF. In DNA, the CDR3 is TGTGCCAGCAGCCCGAGGAGTAGCGGGAGCTACGAGCAGTACTTC.

J is TRBJ2-7 and V is TRBV5-5, with no clear D. The CDR3 is 14 residues long. The ends were cut back, 2 bases at V and 7 bases at J, with 16 bases in the middle. The germline gives CDR1 SGHKS, CDR2 YYEKEE (reference sequence). The CDR3 region is CASSLGAENNEQYF. In DNA, the CDR3 is TGTGCCAGCAGCTTAGGAGCCGAAAATAATGAGCAGTACTTC.

This chain uses TRBV5-1 with TRBJ1-1; D is perhaps TRBD1 (6 bases). Trimming removed 3 bases at V and 3 bases at J, with 21 bases between. This CDR3 is built from 17 residues. Germline loops: CDR1 SGHRS, CDR2 YFSETQ. CDR3 nucleotides: TGCGCCAGCAGCTGGGTTGGGCAGGGGTTGGGGGACACTGAAGCTTTCTTT. The encoded protein is CASSWVGQGLGDTEAFF.